This note documents a single T cell receptor beta chain sequence. A few counts support this clonotype. Its target antigen remains unknown. No per-base quality is available; no much larger clone lies one base away. In the germline V gene, CDR1 corresponds to MDHEN and CDR2 to SYDVKM. The CDR3 starts with the cysteine, ends with the phenylalanine, and has 15 residues. Solely the CDR3 DNA is kept, with 45 bases framed from the first base. Relative to germline, V is 5 bases shorter and J is 4 bases shorter, with 15 bases between their ends. This sample stems from a study of T-cell reconstitution after alpha-beta-depleted transplantation in children (dated by TCRdb to 2016 to 2017). In terms of the full investigation: T-cell immune reconstitution after TCRalphabeta/CD19-depleted allogeneic hematopoietic cell transplantation in children was quantitatively tracked in the study by means of TCR repertoire profiling.

The library came from PCR. For sequencing, an Illumina HiSeq 2500 was employed. TCR library preparation used molecular barcoding, with unique molecular identifiers applied to normalize quantification of the TCRbeta repertoire. The public reads were quality trimmed at Q25 with fastp and then assembled into clones with MiXCR by TCRdb, keeping productive beta chains. Each entry merges the rows of one CDR3 protein and shows their most common DNA and genes. The sample includes 500,000 or so distinct CDR3 sequences, with 32% observed a single time. Of the sample, approximately 2.3% is held by the ten largest clones.

Rearrangement joined TRBV28 to TRBJ2-1, with an unclear D gene assignment. Sequencing used PBMCs from the stem cell graft donor, obtained from the stem cell graft. The TCR sequence derives from a human donor who donated a stem cell graft to a child with aplastic anemia. The CDR3 here reads CASSHRPLQYNEQFF. The DNA sequence is as follows: TGTGCCAGCAGTCACCGACCTCTCCAGTACAATGAGCAGTTCTTC.